This TCR beta chain was identified during a study of T-cell reconstitution after alpha-beta-depleted transplantation in children. Study-level points and caveats: At the one-year point after transplant, T-cell counts and TCRbeta diversity were found to come mostly from T cells that had been newly produced. Reportedly, roughly two months post-transplant, alpha-beta T cells arose from several hundred expanded graft clones. Elevated TCRbeta diversity at day 60 was traced, in some patients, to surviving recipient T cells and thymic progenitors.

In the case of this clonotype: Its target is not known.

A library of TCRbeta sequences, prepared with unique molecular identifiers, was generated. TCRdb fed the PCR reads into MiXCR, producing one record per CDR3 protein. The data hold just over 200,000 distinct CDR3 sequences, with around 9.2% observed a single time. The CDR3 extends over 13 amino acids. Germline CDR1 is PRHDT and CDR2 is FYEKMQ (reference sequence). V dropped 1 base and J dropped 5 bases, with 7 bases sitting between them. The origin of this receptor is a male patient aged 2-10 years who had a stem cell transplant for acute myeloid leukemia, so the T cells may come from the graft donor. This chain connects TRBV13 to TRBJ2-3; D is unclear. The sample consisted of PBMCs, mostly from graft donor cells, taken 360 days after TCRalphabeta/CD19-depleted stem cell transplant. This CDR3 is CASSLDGGDTQYF. The CDR3 nucleotides read TGTGCCAGCAGCTTAGACGGCGGAGATACGCAGTATTTT.